The T cell receptor (beta chain) under discussion was sequenced for a study of T cells in Graves' hyperthyroidism and ophthalmopathy. This clonotype was recorded at least ten times. Its antigen is currently unknown. The junction does not match germline at one end; this may be a read error. The CDR3 spans 15 residues. From germline, CDR1 is SGHAT and CDR2 FQNNGV. Not enrolled were patients with uncontrolled infection, other autoimmune disease, pregnancy or lactation. General observations from the study: Blood also contained most expanded thyroid clonotypes above 0.001.

TCR beta CDR3 sequences were amplified from RNA transcripts. HTBI primers were used for first-round RT-PCR of the TCR CDR3. One entry per CDR3 protein, called by TCRdb with MiXCR from the multiplex PCR reads. The sample has about 770,000 distinct CDR3 sequences; roughly a sixth are singletons. This chain joins TRBV11-2 and TRBJ2-3; TRBD2 is a possible D gene (6 bases). The specimen was blood. This sequence was found in a woman aged 50 to 60 with Graves' hyperthyroidism that later progressed to Graves' ophthalmopathy. CDR3 DNA: TGCGCCAGCAGCCTTAGCGGAGTTAGCACAGATACGCAGTATTTT. This gives the protein CASSLSGVSTDTQYF.